This T cell receptor beta chain was sequenced during a study of blood T cell repertoires in COVID-19. Clones were sequenced by immunoSEQ multiplex PCR, and TCRdb holds only the in-frame ones, with some missing. In the table there are fewer than 200,000 clones, 85% to 90% of which are singletons. The CDR3 is made up of 18 amino acids. CDR1 SSHAT and CDR2 FNYEAQ come from the germline V gene (reference sequence). Losses at the gene ends were 5 bases for V and 0 bases for J; bases not matched to a gene: 13. Sequencing used peripheral blood. This sequence originates from a man aged 70-80 years with active or convalescent COVID-19. The V and J genes are TRBV7-7 and TRBJ1-3, with 7 bases matching TRBD1. Written as DNA, the CDR3 is TGTGCCAGCAGCCCTAACTCGACAGGGAAGAGCTCTGGAAACACCATATATTTT. Encoded protein: CASSPNSTGKSSGNTIYF.